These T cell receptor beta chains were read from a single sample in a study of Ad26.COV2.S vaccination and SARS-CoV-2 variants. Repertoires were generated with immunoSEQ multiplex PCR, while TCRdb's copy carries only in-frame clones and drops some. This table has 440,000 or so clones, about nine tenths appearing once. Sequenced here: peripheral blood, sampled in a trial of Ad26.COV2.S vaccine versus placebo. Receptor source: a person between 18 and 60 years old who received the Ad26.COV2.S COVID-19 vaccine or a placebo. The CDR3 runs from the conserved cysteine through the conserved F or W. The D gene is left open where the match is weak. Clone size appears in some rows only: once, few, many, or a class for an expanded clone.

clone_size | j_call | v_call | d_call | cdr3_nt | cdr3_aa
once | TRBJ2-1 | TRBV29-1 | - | TGCAGCGTTGCGGTTAATTCCAATGAGCAGTTCTTC | CSVAVNSNEQFF
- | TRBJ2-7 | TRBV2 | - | TGTGCCAGCGCCCCCCCAATAGGGTACAGCGAGCAGTACTTC | CASAPPIGYSEQYF
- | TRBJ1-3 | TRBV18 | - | TGTGCCAGCTCACCACAAGATGCAGGGATGAACGGAAACACCATATATTTT | CASSPQDAGMNGNTIYF
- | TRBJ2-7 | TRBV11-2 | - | TGTGCCAGCAGCTTAGAACGGGGCTTTGGAGAGCAGTACTTC | CASSLERGFGEQYF
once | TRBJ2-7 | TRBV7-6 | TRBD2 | TGTGCCAGCAGCTTAGCCGTAGGGGAGGGTGAGCAGTACTTC | CASSLAVGEGEQYF
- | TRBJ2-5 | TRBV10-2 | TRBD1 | TGCGCCAGCAGAGACAGGGGGAGGGAGACCCAGTACTTC | CASRDRGRETQYF
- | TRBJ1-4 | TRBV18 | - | TGTGCCAGCTCGAAGAATTCGGATCGGCTTGCAACTAATGAAAAACTGTTTTTT | CASSKNSDRLATNEKLFF
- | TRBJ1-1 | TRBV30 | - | TGTGCCTGGGCTACAGGGAACACTGAAGCTTTCTTT | CAWATGNTEAFF
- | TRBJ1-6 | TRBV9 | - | TGTGCCAGCAGCGTAGGGGGGACGGGTAATTCACCCCTCCACTTT | CASSVGGTGNSPLHF
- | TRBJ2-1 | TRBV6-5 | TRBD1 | TGTGCCAGCAGTCCCGGGACAGGGGAACGAAGTGAGCAGTTCTTC | CASSPGTGERSEQFF
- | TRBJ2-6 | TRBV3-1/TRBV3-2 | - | TGTGCCAGCAGCCAAGATATAATTCTTGGGACAACCCTATCTGGGGCCAACGTCCTGACTTTC | CASSQDIILGTTLSGANVLTF
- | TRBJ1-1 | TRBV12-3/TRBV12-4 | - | TGTGCCAGCAGTTCCGGGACACCCATCAAAGCTTTCTTT | CASSSGTPIKAFF
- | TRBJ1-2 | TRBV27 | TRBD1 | TGTGCCAGCAGTCCGCTGGCGGACAGGCGGCTTTATGGCTACACCTTC | CASSPLADRRLYGYTF
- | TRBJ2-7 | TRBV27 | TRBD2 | TGTGCCAGCAGTAACTGGACTAGCGGGGGGGTCAGAGAGCAGTACTTC | CASSNWTSGGVREQYF
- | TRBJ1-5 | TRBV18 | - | TGTGCCAGCTCACTTGAAGTTAGCAATCAGCCCCAGCATTTT | CASSLEVSNQPQHF
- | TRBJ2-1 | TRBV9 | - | TGTGCCAGCAGCGAGACGGGACCAAACCGAGGCAATGAGCAGTTCTTC | CASSETGPNRGNEQFF
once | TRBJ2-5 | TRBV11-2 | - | TGTGCCAGCAGCTTAGGAAGGGAGGAGACCCAGTACTTC | CASSLGREETQYF